The rows below give T cell receptor beta chains drawn from one sample of a study of beta chain features in type 1 diabetes. The repertoire was sequenced with immunoSEQ multiplex PCR; TCRdb's copy has only in-frame clones and lacks some. The table includes a few hundred thousand clones, over 8.5% detected once. Material for sequencing was central memory CD4+ T cells from blood. Receptors originate from a man younger than 45 with type 1 diabetes. The CDR3 runs from the conserved cysteine through the conserved F or W. Each record gives: CDR3 length, D gene, clone size, J gene, V gene, CDR3 DNA, CDR3 protein. The D gene is left open where the match is weak. For some rows the clone size is stated as once, few or many, or as a class when expanded; others skip it.

length: 11; D: .; size: few; J: TRBJ2-2; V: TRBV10-3; DNA: TGTGCCATCTCAGGTGGTGGGGAGCTGTTTTTT; CDR3: CAISGGGELFF
length: 17; D: .; size: .; J: TRBJ2-1; V: TRBV7-9; DNA: TGTGCCAGCAGCGGAGGGCCGACAGGGACTATTTACAATGAGCAGTTCTTC; CDR3: CASSGGPTGTIYNEQFF
length: 13; D: .; size: .; J: TRBJ1-2; V: TRBV19; DNA: TGTGCCACCCTTCCGGAACTTCAGGGAGGCTACACCTTC; CDR3: CATLPELQGGYTF
length: 15; D: TRBD2; size: .; J: TRBJ2-3; V: TRBV11-3; DNA: TGTGCCAGCAGCCCGGGACTAGCCGTCACAGATACGCAGTATTTT; CDR3: CASSPGLAVTDTQYF
length: 12; D: .; size: .; J: TRBJ2-5; V: TRBV6-1; DNA: TGTGCCAGCAGTTTAAGGGGAGAGACCCAGTACTTC; CDR3: CASSLRGETQYF
length: 15; D: TRBD1; size: few; J: TRBJ1-2; V: TRBV15; DNA: TGTGCCACCAGCCTAGGTCGGGACAGGATCCATGGCTACACCTTC; CDR3: CATSLGRDRIHGYTF
length: 15; D: TRBD1; size: .; J: TRBJ1-1; V: TRBV5-4; DNA: TGTGCCAGCAGCATAAGACAGGGAATTGACACTGAAGCTTTCTTT; CDR3: CASSIRQGIDTEAFF
length: 16; D: TRBD1; size: few; J: TRBJ2-7; V: TRBV7-3; DNA: TGTGCCAGCAGCTTATGGGTTCGTTCAGGGGGTAACGAGCAGTACTTC; CDR3: CASSLWVRSGGNEQYF
length: 14; D: TRBD1; size: .; J: TRBJ2-3; V: TRBV6-5; DNA: TGTGCCAGCAGTGTCGGACAGGGAGAAGATACGCAGTATTTT; CDR3: CASSVGQGEDTQYF
length: 14; D: .; size: few; J: TRBJ2-1; V: TRBV18; DNA: TGTGCCAGCTCACCCTCCGACGGGACGAATGAGCAGTTCTTC; CDR3: CASSPSDGTNEQFF
length: 13; D: .; size: .; J: TRBJ2-3; V: TRBV11-3; DNA: TGTGCCAGCAGCTTAGAGCCTCAAGATACGCAGTATTTT; CDR3: CASSLEPQDTQYF
length: 15; D: TRBD2; size: .; J: TRBJ2-1; V: TRBV27; DNA: TGTGCCAGCAGTTTAGGGCCTAGCGGGAGTAATGAGCAGTTCTTC; CDR3: CASSLGPSGSNEQFF
length: 15; D: TRBD2; size: few; J: TRBJ2-7; V: TRBV7-6; DNA: TGTGCCAGCAGCCCAACGACTAGCGGGAGATACGAGCAGTACTTC; CDR3: CASSPTTSGRYEQYF
length: 14; D: TRBD1; size: .; J: TRBJ2-2; V: TRBV6-6; DNA: TGTGCCAGCAGTCCGGGACAGGGGACCGGGGAGCTGTTTTTT; CDR3: CASSPGQGTGELFF
length: 13; D: .; size: .; J: TRBJ1-6; V: TRBV7-9; DNA: TGTGCCAGCAGCTTAGCCACTGATTCACCCCTCCACTTT; CDR3: CASSLATDSPLHF
length: 14; D: .; size: .; J: TRBJ1-3; V: TRBV7-6; DNA: TGTGCCAGCAGCTTACAGTACTCTGGAAACACCATATATTTT; CDR3: CASSLQYSGNTIYF
length: 14; D: TRBD2; size: many; J: TRBJ2-2; V: TRBV19; DNA: TGTGCCAGTTCAGGGACTAGCAACACCGGGGAGCTGTTTTTT; CDR3: CASSGTSNTGELFF
length: 14; D: .; size: .; J: TRBJ1-1; V: TRBV10-3; DNA: TGTGCCATCAGTGCTGGGAACAGGGCCACTGAAGCTTTCTTT; CDR3: CAISAGNRATEAFF
length: 17; D: .; size: .; J: TRBJ1-5; V: TRBV7-2; DNA: TGTGCCAGCAGCTTAGTACCGGCAGACTATAGCAATCAGCCCCAGCATTTT; CDR3: CASSLVPADYSNQPQHF
length: 12; D: .; size: many; J: TRBJ2-7; V: TRBV2; DNA: TGTGCCAGCAGTGTGGGCAGGTCGGCGCAGTACTTC; CDR3: CASSVGRSAQYF
length: 14; D: .; size: .; J: TRBJ2-5; V: TRBV2; DNA: TGTGCCAGCAGTGAAGCGCCGGCGCAAGAGACCCAGTACTTC; CDR3: CASSEAPAQETQYF
length: 15; D: TRBD1; size: few; J: TRBJ2-7; V: TRBV5-1; DNA: TGCGCCAGCAGCCCGGGACAGGTTCCTCCCTACGAGCAGTACTTC; CDR3: CASSPGQVPPYEQYF
length: 15; D: .; size: few; J: TRBJ2-1; V: TRBV7-7; DNA: TGTGCCAGCAGCAGTAATCCCTTTTCCTACAATGAGCAGTTCTTC; CDR3: CASSSNPFSYNEQFF
length: 14; D: .; size: .; J: TRBJ1-4; V: TRBV7-9; DNA: TGTGCCAGCAGCCAACCGGGACAAAAAGAAAAACTGTTTTTT; CDR3: CASSQPGQKEKLFF
length: 15; D: .; size: .; J: TRBJ2-3; V: TRBV18; DNA: TGTGCCAGCTCACCAGCCAGCTCTAGCACAGATACGCAGTATTTT; CDR3: CASSPASSSTDTQYF
length: 13; D: .; size: .; J: TRBJ2-7; V: TRBV5-1; DNA: TGCGCCAGCAGCCCAGCGGGTTTCTACGAGCAGTACTTC; CDR3: CASSPAGFYEQYF
length: 15; D: TRBD1; size: few; J: TRBJ2-2; V: TRBV6-6; DNA: TGTGCCAGCGCGCACGGACAGGGTTGGTCCGGGGAGCTGTTTTTT; CDR3: CASAHGQGWSGELFF
length: 16; D: .; size: .; J: TRBJ2-1; V: TRBV18; DNA: TGTGCCAGCTCACCCCTAACAGGGAGCTCCTACAATGAGCAGTTCTTC; CDR3: CASSPLTGSSYNEQFF
length: 11; D: .; size: .; J: TRBJ1-2; V: TRBV6-6; DNA: TGTGCCGTACTAGACAACTATGGCTACACCTTC; CDR3: CAVLDNYGYTF
length: 18; D: TRBD1; size: few; J: TRBJ2-7; V: TRBV5-1; DNA: TGCGCCAGCAGCTCCCGCCCCGGGACAGGGTTATTAAGGGACGAGCAGTACTTC; CDR3: CASSSRPGTGLLRDEQYF
length: 14; D: .; size: few; J: TRBJ2-7; V: TRBV27; DNA: TGTGCCAGCAGTTTGGTGGGGGGCTCCTACGAGCAGTACTTC; CDR3: CASSLVGGSYEQYF
length: 16; D: .; size: few; J: TRBJ2-6; V: TRBV11-2; DNA: TGTGCCAGCAGCCCAGTACGGGGCTCTGGGGCCAACGTCCTGACTTTC; CDR3: CASSPVRGSGANVLTF
length: 17; D: TRBD1; size: .; J: TRBJ1-2; V: TRBV28; DNA: TGTGCCAGCGATGGTGCCCCTCGGACAGGGGGGGACTATGGCTACACCTTC; CDR3: CASDGAPRTGGDYGYTF
length: 15; D: .; size: few; J: TRBJ1-5; V: TRBV6-5; DNA: TGTGCCAGCAGTTACTCGGGGGGTAGCAATCAGCCCCAGCATTTT; CDR3: CASSYSGGSNQPQHF
length: 17; D: .; size: few; J: TRBJ1-1; V: TRBV28; DNA: TGTGCCAGCAGTTTATTGGAAGGGTCAGGGGCTCCGGCTGAAGCTTTCTTT; CDR3: CASSLLEGSGAPAEAFF
length: 16; D: TRBD2; size: many; J: TRBJ2-1; V: TRBV27; DNA: TGTGCCAGCAGTTTAATAGCGGGAGGGCCGAGGGATGAGCAGTTCTTC; CDR3: CASSLIAGGPRDEQFF
length: 14; D: .; size: many; J: TRBJ2-7; V: TRBV18; DNA: TGTGCCAGCTCACCAGGGGCTAGCTCCTACGAGCAGTACTTC; CDR3: CASSPGASSYEQYF
length: 13; D: .; size: .; J: TRBJ1-5; V: TRBV7-3; DNA: TGTGCCAGCAGCTTTGAAGTCAATCAGCCCCAGCATTTT; CDR3: CASSFEVNQPQHF
length: 13; D: .; size: few; J: TRBJ1-1; V: TRBV6-5; DNA: TGTGCCAGCAAACTCCAAAAGGGCACTGAAGCTTTCTTT; CDR3: CASKLQKGTEAFF
length: 15; D: .; size: .; J: TRBJ1-5; V: TRBV6-5; DNA: TGTGCCAGCAGAACAGCCTCTTGGAGCAATCAGCCCCAGCATTTT; CDR3: CASRTASWSNQPQHF
length: 14; D: .; size: .; J: TRBJ1-2; V: TRBV18; DNA: TGTGCCAGCTCACCGTCCGGAGCTAACTATGGCTACACCTTC; CDR3: CASSPSGANYGYTF
length: 14; D: TRBD1; size: many; J: TRBJ2-3; V: TRBV12-5; DNA: TGTGCTAGTGGTTCGGACAGGCAAGCAGATACGCAGTATTTT; CDR3: CASGSDRQADTQYF
length: 14; D: .; size: few; J: TRBJ2-7; V: TRBV2; DNA: TGTGCCAGCAGTGTGGCAGGCCTAAACTACGAGCAGTACTTC; CDR3: CASSVAGLNYEQYF